This T cell receptor (beta chain) is drawn from a study of technical replicates of blood from a handful of donors. Germline V gene data show CDR1 as SGHRS and CDR2 as YFSETQ. This CDR3 spans 16 amino acids. The V gene lost 0 bases and the J gene lost 4 bases, with 14 bases spanning the gap. Libraries were prepared by immunoSEQ multiplex PCR; TCRdb keeps only in-frame clonotypes and omits some of them. The table lists approximately 70,000 clones, 85% to 95% of them singletons. The chain couples TRBV5-1 to TRBJ1-3; the D gene is possibly TRBD1 (6 bases). The material sequenced was T cells isolated from PBMCs. The sequence derives from a human donor in good health. The CDR3 sequence is CASSLGGGAPGNTIYF. DNA for the CDR3: TGCGCCAGCAGCTTGGGCGGGGGGGCGCCGGGAAACACCATATATTTT.